What follows describes a single T cell receptor (beta chain). No antigen is known for it. PCR employed 60 Vbeta and 13 Jbeta primers. Sequenced by immunoSEQ multiplex PCR; TCRdb stores in-frame clones only, minus some. The sample has 150,000 to 200,000 clones; approximately 80% are singletons. The V end lost 0 bases, the J end lost 6 bases, and 8 bases lay between the germline ends. The CDR3 has 13 residues. Germline values: CDR1 LGHNA, CDR2 YSLEER. This record belongs to a study of cytomegalovirus exposure and HLA in healthy donors. Study conclusions and caveats: Researchers reported in a later analysis that a missense DCLRE1C variant was tied to TCR beta V- and J-gene trimming. Rates of TCR association differed by HLA locus in a later analysis, with DRB1 highest and HLA-C lowest. Follow-up analysis seemed to connect common viral pathogens with several of the most significant clusters identified.

Donors sampled were nominally healthy, though unrecorded immune exposures were likely. The specimen sequenced was PBMCs. The TCR originated in a man aged 50 to 59 in good health and CMV-seropositive. This chain joins TRBV4-3 and TRBJ1-2, with a tentative D call TRBD1 (5 bases). CDR3 bases: TGCGCCAGCAGCCAAGACGTAGGGGATGGCTACACCTTC. It yields the protein CASSQDVGDGYTF.